These 28 T cell receptor beta chains came from one sample sequenced in a study of CD8 T cells in Susac syndrome. RNA totalling roughly 0.45 to 1 ug underwent reverse transcription with random hexamers. TCRdb passed the immunoSEQ multiplex PCR reads through MiXCR, listing each CDR3 protein once. The sample holds 180,000 or so distinct CDR3 sequences, less than 95% seen once. Sample: CD4+ T cells from PBMCs. These receptors all come from a human donor in good health.

The chain joins TRBV4-2 to TRBJ2-5; D is perhaps TRBD2 (6 bases). V lost 1 base, J lost 5 bases, and 14 bases lay in between. The V gene's germline CDR1 is LGHNA and CDR2 YNFKEQ. CDR3 size: 15 residues. The CDR3 loop is CASSQGRTTRETQYF. In nucleotides, the CDR3 is TGTGCCAGCAGCCAAGGAAGGACTACCCGGGAGACCCAGTACTTC.

The genes are TRBV12-3 or TRBV12-4 and TRBJ2-1, with D possibly TRBD2 on 6 matching bases. This CDR3 spans 16 amino acids. Trimming shortened V by 5 bases and J by 2 bases, and 16 bases separated the two germline ends. The chain's CDR3 is CASSPGGSGTYNEQFF. CDR3 coding DNA: TGTGCCAGCAGTCCTGGGGGTAGCGGTACCTACAATGAGCAGTTCTTC.

The V gene is TRBV4-2, the J gene TRBJ2-7, with D tentatively TRBD2 (6 bases). This CDR3 has 14 amino acids. Trimming shortened V by 1 base and J by 2 bases, and 9 bases separated the two germline ends. The germline V gene has CDR1 LGHNA and CDR2 YNFKEQ. The CDR3 region has the DNA TGTGCCAGCAGCCAAGGACTAGAAGCCTACGAGCAGTACTTC. Protein sequence: CASSQGLEAYEQYF.

The CDR3 DNA reads as TGCAGCGCATCAGTAGCGAGTGAGCAGTACTTC. It yields the protein CSASVASEQYF. This rearrangement joins TRBV29-1 to TRBJ2-7, with D possibly TRBD2 on 5 matching bases. The CDR3 length is 11 residues. V lost 7 bases and J lost 7, with 14 bases in between. Per the germline V gene, CDR1 is SQVTM and CDR2 is ANQGSEA.

V usage is TRBV30 and J usage is TRBJ1-1, with D uncertain. V lost 2 bases and J lost 1, with 11 bases in between. The CDR3 has 14 residues. Germline assignment: CDR1 GTSNPN and CDR2 SVGIG (reference sequence). The CDR3 is CAWSPLQKNTEAFF. In nucleotides, the CDR3 is TGTGCCTGGAGTCCCCTACAGAAGAACACTGAAGCTTTCTTT.

This chain joins TRBV29-1 and TRBJ2-3, with a possible D match to TRBD2 (5 bases). V lost 7 bases, J lost 2 bases, and 19 bases lay in between. The germline gives CDR1 SQVTM, CDR2 ANQGSEA. This CDR3 is built from 15 residues. The CDR3 loop reads CSASILGRVTDTQYF. Here the CDR3 DNA reads TGCAGCGCCAGCATATTAGGGCGGGTCACAGATACGCAGTATTTT.

V is TRBV5-1 and J is TRBJ2-7; no clear D. In germline, CDR1 is SGHRS, CDR2 YFSETQ. CDR3 length equals 11 residues. V was shortened by 0 bases and J by 7 bases, with 5 bases between the two germline ends. This CDR3 reads CASSLDVEQYF. The CDR3 DNA is TGCGCCAGCAGCTTGGACGTTGAGCAGTACTTC.

This chain links TRBV3-1 with TRBJ2-4, with 8 bases aligning to TRBD1. The CDR3 is 16 residues long. Germline V gene lookup returns CDR1 LGHDT and CDR2 YNNKEL (reference sequence). With V trimmed by 0 bases and J by 7 bases, 8 bases remained unmatched. CDR3 DNA: TGTGCCAGCAGCCAAGAGGGGCAGGGGGCAGGGAACATTCAGTACTTC. Amino acids: CASSQEGQGAGNIQYF.

V usage is TRBV6-5 and J usage is TRBJ1-1; D is unresolved. Trimming shortened V by 6 bases and J by 7 bases, and 9 bases separated the two germline ends. CDR3 size: 11 residues. Germline loops: CDR1 MNHEY, CDR2 SVGAGI. The CDR3 DNA follows: TGTGCCAGCAGAGCTTTCGGTGAAGCTTTCTTT. This encodes CASRAFGEAFF.

The chain joins TRBV3-1 to TRBJ2-3, with 12 positions matching TRBD2. Germline assignment: CDR1 LGHDT and CDR2 YNNKEL (reference sequence). The CDR3 spans 16 residues. V gave up 4 bases and J gave up 2 bases; unmatched junction bases: 4. The CDR3 loop reads CASSPLAGGATDTQYF. The DNA for the CDR3 is TGTGCCAGCAGCCCTCTAGCGGGAGGGGCCACAGATACGCAGTATTTT.

The rearrangement links TRBV27 to TRBJ1-5; the D is unclear. Germline loops: CDR1 MNHEY, CDR2 SMNVEV (reference sequence). The CDR3 length is 15 residues. Trimming left V 8 bases short and J 3 bases short, with 17 bases between. CDR3: CASVLSRASNQPQHF. The CDR3 nucleotides are TGTGCCAGCGTTTTATCCCGGGCCTCCAATCAGCCCCAGCATTTT.

The rearrangement joins TRBV29-1 to TRBJ2-2, with 11 bases that match TRBD2. J gave up 0 bases and V 6 bases, and 12 bases lay outside the gene matches. The CDR3 length is 18 residues. Looked up from germline, CDR1 is SQVTM and CDR2 is ANQGSEA. The CDR3, as DNA: TGCAGCGTCAAAGGAGGGACTAGCGGCCTCGCGAACACCGGGGAGCTGTTTTTT. It is translated as CSVKGGTSGLANTGELFF.

The chain couples TRBV3-1 to TRBJ2-7; 11 bases agree with TRBD2. V was pared by 4 bases and J by 6 bases, with 5 bases of the junction left unmatched. Germline V CDR1 and CDR2: LGHDT, YNNKEL (reference sequence). The CDR3 contains 14 residues. The CDR3 DNA reads TGTGCCAGCAGCCTCGGACTAGCGGGTGCCGAGCAGTACTTC. The encoded protein is CASSLGLAGAEQYF.

The chain couples TRBV24-1 to TRBJ2-1, with D hard to call. The CDR3 consists of 12 residues. Trimming shortened V by 10 bases and J by 7 bases, and 13 bases separated the two germline ends. Germline values: CDR1 KGHDR, CDR2 SFDVKD. The CDR3 bases are TGTGCCACAGGTGGGAATGGTAATGAGCAGTTCTTC. Its protein is CATGGNGNEQFF.

J is TRBJ2-2 and V is TRBV6-1; D unclear. There are 16 residues in the CDR3. Trimming took 3 bases from V and 5 from J, leaving 16 bases between them. Germline values: CDR1 MNHNS, CDR2 SASEGT. CDR3: CASSDWPAARTGELFF. As DNA, the CDR3 is TGTGCCAGCAGTGACTGGCCGGCAGCTCGAACCGGGGAGCTGTTTTTT.

V is TRBV29-1 and J is TRBJ2-5; D possibly uses TRBD1 or TRBD2 (5 bases each). The germline V and J ends were trimmed by 4 bases and 5 bases, with 14 bases remaining between them. Germline lookup yields CDR1 SQVTM and CDR2 ANQGSEA. This CDR3 comprises 13 residues. The CDR3 loop is CSVAATEGETQYF. The DNA for the CDR3 is TGCAGCGTTGCAGCGACAGAGGGGGAGACCCAGTACTTC.

The V and J genes are TRBV20-1 and TRBJ1-5, with D tentatively TRBD1 (5 bases). The CDR3 runs 12 residues. Germline lookup yields CDR1 DFQATT and CDR2 SNEGSKA (reference sequence). V dropped 6 bases and J dropped 7 bases, with 13 bases sitting between them. In nucleotides, the CDR3 is TGCAGTGCGCAGCAGGGTTTCCAGCCCCAGCATTTT. Translated, it gives CSAQQGFQPQHF.

The rearrangement uses TRBV28 and TRBJ2-3; 12 nucleotides agree with TRBD2. V trimming: 2 bases; J trimming: 7 bases; junction bases outside the gene matches: 4. Germline CDR1 is MDHEN and CDR2 is SYDVKM. CDR3 length: 15 residues. CDR3: CASSLGGLAGNTQYF. In DNA, the CDR3 is TGTGCCAGCAGTTTAGGAGGACTAGCGGGAAATACGCAGTATTTT.

This sequence joins TRBV2 and TRBJ1-4; D might be TRBD1 (6 bases). The V gene's germline CDR1 is SNHLY and CDR2 FYNNEI. CDR3 size: 15 residues. Trimming stripped 2 bases from V and 4 bases from J, with 11 bases between. The CDR3 spells CASSEQGRINEKLFF. In DNA, the CDR3 is TGTGCCAGCAGTGAACAGGGGCGGATTAATGAAAAACTGTTTTTT.

The J gene is TRBJ1-2, the V gene TRBV28; D is uncertain. Trimming stripped 10 bases from V and 4 bases from J, with 13 bases between. The CDR3 spans 12 residues. Germline V gives CDR1 MDHEN, CDR2 SYDVKM. The CDR3, as DNA: TGTGCCAACCTTGCGCGGGGCTATGGCTACACCTTC. Translation: CANLARGYGYTF.

This chain links TRBV25-1 with TRBJ1-2; D gene uncertain. The CDR3 runs to 14 residues. The V end lost 8 bases, the J end lost 4 bases, and 17 bases lay between the germline ends. Germline CDR1 is MGHDK and CDR2 is SYGVNS. In DNA form, the CDR3 reads TGTGCCAGCCGGGGAGGGTACGGTGGCTATGGCTACACCTTC. Residues: CASRGGYGGYGYTF.

The chain has TRBV6-5 and TRBJ2-7, with TRBD2 as a possible D gene (5 bases). CDR3 length: 12 amino acids. Germline loops: CDR1 MNHEY, CDR2 SVGAGI. Trimming removed 6 bases at V and 3 bases at J, with 9 bases between. CDR3 sequence reads: CASRGLYYEQYF. DNA for the CDR3: TGTGCCAGCAGAGGACTTTACTACGAGCAGTACTTC.

V gene TRBV28 combines with J gene TRBJ2-3; TRBD2 matches 7 bases. This CDR3 region has 14 residues. V was pared by 5 bases and J by 0 bases, with 2 bases of the junction left unmatched. CDR1 MDHEN and CDR2 SYDVKM come from the germline V gene. The CDR3 protein is CASSQAGSTDTQYF. CDR3 nucleotide sequence: TGTGCCAGCAGTCAAGCGGGAAGCACAGATACGCAGTATTTT. The full variable domain, in which reference TRBV28 and TRBJ2-3 provide the parts outside the CDR3, is DVKVTQSSRYLVKRTGEKVFLECVQDMDHENMFWYRQDPGLGLRLIYFSYDVKMKEKGDIPEGYSVSREKKERFSLILESASTNQTSMYLCASSQAGSTDTQYFGPGTRLTVL.

This chain joins TRBV29-1 and TRBJ2-2, with 7 bases lining up with TRBD1. CDR3 length equals 14 residues. V gave up 6 bases and J gave up 3 bases; unmatched junction bases: 7. Germline V CDR1 and CDR2: SQVTM, ANQGSEA. In DNA form, the CDR3 reads TGCAGCGTGGGGGAAGACAGGGACACCGGGGAGCTGTTTTTT. As protein: CSVGEDRDTGELFF.

The genes are TRBV28 and TRBJ2-7; no reliable D call. Looked up from germline, CDR1 is MDHEN and CDR2 is SYDVKM. The CDR3 totals 13 residues. V was trimmed by 6 bases and J by 1 base, leaving 10 bases between them. The CDR3 region is CASRGPLSYEQYF. DNA for the CDR3: TGTGCCAGCAGGGGCCCACTTTCCTACGAGCAGTACTTC.

The rearrangement links TRBV30 to TRBJ1-1; no clear D. CDR3 size: 13 residues. V dropped 8 bases and J dropped 6 bases, with 19 bases sitting between them. Germline CDR1 is GTSNPN and CDR2 is SVGIG (reference sequence). In nucleotides, the CDR3 is TGTGCCGGATCGGAGGCCCCTTGGGCTGAAGCTTTCTTT. As protein: CAGSEAPWAEAFF.

This rearrangement joins TRBV11-2 to TRBJ1-2; D uncertain. Germline CDR1 is SGHAT and CDR2 is FQNNGV. The CDR3 has 13 residues. Trimming took 5 bases from V and 6 from J, leaving 13 bases between them. CDR3 nucleotide sequence: TGTGCCAGCAGCCCTTCTCCATGGGATGGCTACACCTTC. This sequence encodes CASSPSPWDGYTF.

The rearrangement joins TRBV4-3 to TRBJ1-1; 8 nucleotides align to TRBD1. V lost 1 base and J lost 5; bases outside the gene matches: 9. The CDR3 consists of 16 residues. CDR1 and CDR2 (germline): LGHNA, YSLEER. CDR3 bases: TGCGCCAGCAGCCAAGTGCCGGACAGGGCAGGGACTGAAGCTTTCTTT. Its translation: CASSQVPDRAGTEAFF.